The T cell receptor beta chain under discussion was sequenced for a study of shared clonotypes between healthy human individuals (dated by TCRdb to 2018 to 2020). At the level of the whole study: The cohort comprised a couple of women and three men aged 18 to 49 years. The study deeply sequenced blood TCR repertoires of several healthy adults to estimate repertoire size and the extent of clonotype sharing between individuals. Libraries were prepared and TCR repertoires were sequenced by different laboratories using diverse techniques, in order to increase sequencing depth and limit assay-specific biases. Each donor's leukapheresis produced roughly between about 0.85 and 10 billion PBMCs. For each donor, three plates each were used for CD4 naive and CD4 memory, two plates were used for CD8 naive, and one plate was used for CD8 memory. General conclusions and limits of the study: Pairwise subsampling indicated that sequencing depth was expected to affect the degree of clonotype sharing among donors. Because the study included a small number of donors, the genetic and exposure-history diversity represented was limited. Only blood was sampled, and tissue TCR repertoires likely differ from those in blood. Compared with non-shared clonotypes, clonotypes shared by all four sorted-subset donors had higher generation probabilities. Sharing across a few donors was observed for approximately 4.6% of naive CD4, 3% to 3.5% of naive CD8, over 2% of memory CD4, and 0.4% of memory CD8 clonotypes. Incomplete sequencing was indicated by rarefaction of sorted-subset datasets, despite the large sequencing depth. Larger estimated clonotype richness was generally found for naive subsets than for memory subsets.

For the CD8 naive samples, CD45RO-negative cells were positively selected for CCR7, yielding a CD45RA+CCR7+ population from which TemRA cells were excluded. Healthy HIV-negative adults with no recently reported acute infections or vaccinations were included as donors. Every donor was a Caucasian adult living in Nashville, Tennessee, USA. Blood was obtained by leukapheresis, after which PBMCs were separated by Ficoll-Histopaque density gradient centrifugation and cryopreserved in liquid nitrogen vapor phase. Analytical flow cytometry was used to check the purity and quantity of each magnetically sorted T cell population. From each sorted fraction, genomic DNA was isolated and quantified by UV absorbance on a Nanodrop 2000c. On this clone itself: It lacks a known antigen. It has no much larger one-base neighbor in the sample; base qualities were not kept.

Using the deep immunoSEQ assay, TCR CDR3 regions were amplified from genomic DNA by multiplex PCR. Genomic DNA extracted from each cell subset was distributed evenly over all wells of several immunoSEQ 96-well plates, and each plate served as one replicate. For sorted subsets, around 200 ng genomic DNA, equal to tens of thousands of T cell genomes, was loaded into each replicate PCR. Purified libraries were quantified with a Qubit 3.0 fluorometer, sized on a Bioanalyzer 2100, and re-quantified with the KAPA Library Quantification kit. Each immunoSEQ 96-well plate was sequenced on its own single-read 150-cycle Illumina NextSeq 550 flow cell. In the authors' own workflow: The immunoSEQ output contained only junctional sequences without quality scores, so filtering could not match that applied to full-length reads. To assign V/J genes and CDR3, sequences were annotated against IMGT germline references using PyIR, a Python wrapper for IgBLAST v1.9. Reads were filtered out if the reads had weak V/J assignments (E-value above 1e-6), no CDR3, stop codons, out-of-frame junctions, or ambiguous translated residues. A V3J clonotype was defined by an identical inferred V gene, J gene, and CDR3 amino acid sequence. To compute the percentage overlap between repertoires, the number of shared unique clonotypes was divided by the size of the smaller repertoire. RTK rarefaction, the Chao1 estimator, and Recon v2.1 estimates of unobserved clonotypes were used to assess repertoire richness. Generation probabilities were computed with OLGA for all TCRbeta clonotypes obtained by the gDNA method from several donors. TCRdb provides this immuneACCESS table in a form limited to in-frame rearrangements. Some clones are lacking; in checked studies, under half of them reflect an unresolved V gene, and why the rest are absent is not known. That table gives V, J and clone size, and the DNA gave D and trimming. The sample includes millions of clones, with just over 90% observed a single time. The top ten constitute 1.7% of the sample.

This receptor was obtained from a young man in good health. Some clones in this sample may be carry-over from other donors' samples. Sample: naive CD8+ T cells from PBMCs. The label giving this sample's cell subset or site can be read as: CD45RA+CCR7+.

The DNA sequence is as follows: TGTGCCAGCAGTGTGGACAGGGGCTACGAGCAGTACTTC. Its amino acids are CASSVDRGYEQYF. In this chain, TRBV2 is recombined with TRBJ2-7, with 9 central nucleotides matching TRBD1. The germline V gene yields SNHLY for CDR1 and FYNNEI for CDR2. From V the trimming removes 4 bases and from J it removes 3 bases, while the gene matches leave 1 base of the junction unaccounted for. From its cysteine to its phenylalanine, the CDR3 spans 13 amino acids. Only the CDR3 DNA is retained, 39 bases long and in frame from the first base.